One and the same sample provided the 31 T cell receptor beta chains below, sequenced in a study of T cell responses to AZD1222 COVID-19 vaccine. The assay was immunoSEQ multiplex PCR, and TCRdb's table has in-frame clones only and misses some. The data hold about 81,000 clones, with 92% observed a single time. The sequences come from peripheral blood, collected on day 0 of AZD1222 vaccination. The receptors originated from an adult in good health.

This chain uses TRBV9 with TRBJ1-1; possibly TRBD1 for D (5 bases). The CDR3 length is 15 residues. Germline V gene sequence: CDR1 SGDLS, CDR2 YYNGEE. The V and J ends lost 0 bases and 0 bases respectively, with 9 bases between them. The CDR3 bases are TGTGCCAGCAGCGTAGGGTGGGGGGTGAACACTGAAGCTTTCTTT. Amino acids: CASSVGWGVNTEAFF.

The rearrangement links TRBV5-6 to TRBJ1-2; D uncertain. The CDR3 spans 15 residues. Germline CDR1 is SGHDT and CDR2 is YYEEEE. V was clipped by 1 base and J by 6 bases, with 16 bases between them. The CDR3 reads CASSLKRERLDGYTF. The CDR3 nucleotides are TGTGCCAGCAGCTTGAAACGGGAACGGTTGGATGGCTACACCTTC.

The chain recombines TRBV11-2 with TRBJ2-2, with D perhaps TRBD1 or TRBD2 (7 bases each). CDR3 length: 16 residues. The germline V gene encodes CDR1 SGHAT and CDR2 FQNNGV. V dropped 5 bases and J dropped 4 bases, with 17 bases sitting between them. CDR3 residues: CASSGRQGGSTGELFF. The CDR3 DNA reads TGTGCCAGCAGCGGCAGACAGGGAGGGAGCACCGGGGAGCTGTTTTTT.

J is TRBJ1-6 and V is TRBV3-1 (or the pseudogene TRBV3-2), with TRBD1 as a possible D gene (6 bases). Trimming took off 1 base at V and 17 bases at J, with 15 bases between the two ends. Looked up from germline, CDR1 is LGHDT and CDR2 is YNNKEL (reference sequence). The CDR3 covers 13 residues. This chain's CDR3 is CASSQGGTYRVHF. CDR3 DNA: TGTGCCAGCAGCCAAGGGGGGACATATAGGGTCCACTTT.

This sequence joins TRBV2 and TRBJ2-1, with D tentatively TRBD1 or TRBD2 (5 bases each). Trimming took 7 bases from V and 10 from J, leaving 11 bases between them. The CDR3 runs 11 residues. Germline CDR1 SNHLY, CDR2 FYNNEI. The CDR3 sequence: CASTRDREQFF. DNA of the CDR3: TGTGCCAGCACCCGGGACCGAGAGCAGTTCTTC.

The rearrangement links TRBV7-9 to TRBJ1-2; D possibly corresponds to TRBD1 (6 bases). The CDR3 contains 13 residues. The germline V gene encodes CDR1 SEHNR and CDR2 FQNEAQ (reference sequence). V was trimmed by 5 bases and J by 7 bases, leaving 14 bases between them. In nucleotides, the CDR3 is TGTGCCAGCAGCCCACAGGGTCTGACTGGCTACACCTTC. This gives the protein CASSPQGLTGYTF.

The table lists this clone with a count of one. V is TRBV28 and J is TRBJ1-2; D may be TRBD1 (5 bases). This CDR3 has 16 amino acids. V lost 5 bases, J lost 5 bases, and 21 bases lay in between. Germline CDR1 reads MDHEN; CDR2 reads SYDVKM. The CDR3 bases are TGTGCCAGCAGTCCAGGGTACGCGGGACTTGGGTATGGCTACACCTTC. It is translated as CASSPGYAGLGYGYTF.

This clone was recorded once. V usage is TRBV7-2 and J usage is TRBJ1-2; D is unclear. Looked up from germline, CDR1 is SGHTA and CDR2 is FQGNSA. The CDR3 has 13 residues. Trimming cost V 6 bases and J 5 bases, with 13 bases left between them. CDR3 in amino acids: CASSFDMSYGYTF. The CDR3 coding sequence is TGTGCCAGCAGTTTCGACATGTCATATGGCTACACCTTC.

In its sample, this clone was seen once. This chain joins TRBV11-2 and TRBJ2-3; 12 nucleotides align to TRBD2. After removal of 0 bases from V and 0 bases from J, the junction contained 4 bases not matched to a gene. The CDR3 loop spans 18 amino acids. Germline V gene data show CDR1 as SGHAT and CDR2 as FQNNGV. This CDR3 is CASSLEGLAGTSTDTQYF. Written as DNA, the CDR3 is TGTGCCAGCAGCTTAGAAGGACTAGCGGGGACTAGCACAGATACGCAGTATTTT.

The CDR3 loop is CASSQEFVGGDIQYF. CDR3 coding DNA: TGTGCCAGCAGCCAAGAGTTCGTGGGAGGGGACATTCAGTACTTC. The genes are TRBV4-2 and TRBJ2-4; TRBD2 agrees at 7 bases. The length of the CDR3 is 15 residues. The germline V gene has CDR1 LGHNA and CDR2 YNFKEQ. The trim removed 0 bases at V and 8 bases at J, leaving 7 bases unmatched.

The chain is built from TRBV4-2 and TRBJ1-1, with 7 nucleotides matching TRBD1. The J segment lost 5 bases and the V segment lost 1 base, leaving 13 bases of the junction unmatched. The germline V gene has CDR1 LGHNA and CDR2 YNFKEQ. The CDR3 consists of 17 residues. The CDR3 reads CASSQVQTGTDWTEAFF. The CDR3 nucleotides read TGTGCCAGCAGCCAAGTTCAGACAGGGACCGATTGGACTGAAGCTTTCTTT.

This chain uses TRBV3-1 (or the pseudogene TRBV3-2) with TRBJ2-7, with 13 nucleotides matching TRBD2. The length of the CDR3 is 16 residues. The germline V gene encodes CDR1 LGHDT and CDR2 YNNKEL (reference sequence). J lost 5 bases, V lost 4 bases, and 8 bases had no gene match. The CDR3 loop reads CASSPTRTSGRHEQYF. The CDR3 DNA reads TGTGCCAGCAGCCCAACCCGGACTAGCGGGAGACACGAGCAGTACTTC.

The rearrangement links TRBV19 to TRBJ2-1; perhaps TRBD1 as D (6 bases). The CDR3 is made up of 16 amino acids. The germline V gene has CDR1 LNHDA and CDR2 SQIVND (reference sequence). V was trimmed by 3 bases and J by 2 bases, leaving 14 bases between them. This CDR3 is CASSMTGRYPYNEQFF. CDR3 in DNA: TGTGCCAGTAGTATGACAGGAAGATACCCCTACAATGAGCAGTTCTTC.

About this clone: One end of the junction varies from germline; a read error may be responsible. The chain has TRBV29-1 and TRBJ2-3, with D maybe TRBD1 (6 bases). Germline CDR1 reads SQVTM; CDR2 reads ANQGSEA. The CDR3 length is 13 residues. The CDR3 loop reads CGGEGQVADTQYF. The CDR3 bases are TGTGGGGGAGAGGGACAAGTCGCAGATACGCAGTATTTT.

The chain carries TRBV6-5 and TRBJ1-4; D gene uncertain. The germline V and J ends were trimmed by 6 bases and 0 bases, with 11 bases remaining between them. The V gene's germline CDR1 is MNHEY and CDR2 SVGAGI. The CDR3 sequence is 15 residues long. This chain's CDR3 is CASRTVWATNEKLFF. As DNA, the CDR3 is TGTGCCAGCAGAACGGTATGGGCAACTAATGAAAAACTGTTTTTT.

This rearrangement joins TRBV28 to TRBJ2-7; TRBD1 or TRBD2 may be the D gene (6 bases each). The V and J ends lost 6 bases and 5 bases respectively, with 23 bases between them. Per the germline V gene, CDR1 is MDHEN and CDR2 is SYDVKM. The CDR3 loop spans 16 amino acids. Here the CDR3 DNA reads TGTGCCAGCAGCCGTAACGCCTGGGGGGCAGGGGACGAGCAGTACTTC. Amino acid sequence: CASSRNAWGAGDEQYF. Combining the CDR3 with reference TRBV28 and TRBJ2-7 gives the whole variable domain DVKVTQSSRYLVKRTGEKVFLECVQDMDHENMFWYRQDPGLGLRLIYFSYDVKMKEKGDIPEGYSVSREKKERFSLILESASTNQTSMYLCASSRNAWGAGDEQYFGPGTRLTVT.

The rearrangement uses TRBV28 and TRBJ2-3; D is possibly TRBD2 (6 bases). Germline V gives CDR1 MDHEN, CDR2 SYDVKM. This CDR3 has 15 amino acids. The ends were cut back, 1 base at V and 2 bases at J, with 10 bases in the middle. The DNA for the CDR3 is TGTGCCAGCAGTTTATCGGGCGGGGTCACAGATACGCAGTATTTT. Translating it yields CASSLSGGVTDTQYF.

This chain uses TRBV28 with TRBJ1-1, with 9 nucleotides matching TRBD1. This CDR3 region has 16 residues. After removal of 4 bases from V and 5 bases from J, the junction contained 11 bases not matched to a gene. The germline CDR1 and CDR2 sequences are MDHEN and SYDVKM. The chain's CDR3 is CASSSPHMTGGTEAFF. CDR3 DNA sequence: TGTGCCAGCAGTTCCCCCCACATGACAGGGGGTACTGAAGCTTTCTTT.

V and J are TRBV19 and TRBJ2-7; a possible D gene is TRBD2 (5 bases). CDR3 length: 11 residues. The germline gives CDR1 LNHDA, CDR2 SQIVND (reference sequence). Trimming cost V 3 bases and J 5 bases, with 5 bases left between them. CDR3 region: CASSIGNEQYF. Here the CDR3 DNA reads TGTGCCAGTAGTATCGGGAACGAGCAGTACTTC.

This chain joins TRBV9 and TRBJ2-7; D unresolved. The length of the CDR3 is 12 residues. CDR1 and CDR2 (germline): SGDLS, YYNGEE. With 3 bases removed from V and 5 bases from J, the gap between germline ends came to 9 bases. As DNA, the CDR3 is TGTGCCAGCAGCGCCGTCCCCCACGAGCAGTACTTC. Translating it yields CASSAVPHEQYF.

The chain is built from TRBV19 and TRBJ1-5; possibly TRBD1 for D (6 bases). V lost 3 bases, J lost 5 bases, and 14 bases lay in between. CDR1 and CDR2 from the germline V gene are LNHDA and SQIVND (reference sequence). The length of the CDR3 is 15 residues. The CDR3 here is CASSIRGWRDQPQHF. In DNA, the CDR3 is TGTGCCAGTAGTATCAGGGGATGGAGGGATCAGCCCCAGCATTTT.

This sequence joins TRBV28 and TRBJ1-1; TRBD1 matches at 7 bases. The CDR3 consists of 15 residues. J lost 5 bases, V lost 1 base, and 7 bases had no gene match. CDR1 is MDHEN, CDR2 SYDVKM, per germline. CDR3 in DNA: TGTGCCAGCAGTTTATCCAGGGGGATGGGGACTGAAGCTTTCTTT. Protein product: CASSLSRGMGTEAFF. The full variable domain, in which reference TRBV28 and TRBJ1-1 provide the parts outside the CDR3, is DVKVTQSSRYLVKRTGEKVFLECVQDMDHENMFWYRQDPGLGLRLIYFSYDVKMKEKGDIPEGYSVSREKKERFSLILESASTNQTSMYLCASSLSRGMGTEAFFGQGTRLTVV.

This chain uses TRBV30 with TRBJ2-6; D may match TRBD1 or TRBD2 (7 bases each). Trimming left V 5 bases short and J 0 bases short, with 11 bases between. Germline-derived CDR1 and CDR2 are GTSNPN and SVGIG (reference sequence). The CDR3 sequence is 15 residues long. The DNA for the CDR3 is TGTGCCTGGGGGGAGGGGGCCTCTGGGGCCAACGTCCTGACTTTC. Residues: CAWGEGASGANVLTF.

The V and J genes are TRBV28 and TRBJ1-5, with 9 bases aligning to TRBD1. The J segment lost 5 bases and the V segment lost 6 bases, leaving 11 bases of the junction unmatched. Germline V gene lookup returns CDR1 MDHEN and CDR2 SYDVKM. The CDR3 totals 16 residues. In nucleotides, the CDR3 is TGTGCCAGCAGGGGGGATGGGACAGGGTATCATCAGCCCCAGCATTTT. Amino acid sequence: CASRGDGTGYHQPQHF.

This chain links TRBV3-1 (or the pseudogene TRBV3-2) with TRBJ2-1; a weak D match, TRBD2 (6 bases). The germline V gene has CDR1 LGHDT and CDR2 YNNKEL (reference sequence). The V gene lost 0 bases and the J gene lost 15 bases, with 18 bases spanning the gap. The CDR3 is made up of 14 amino acids. Written as DNA, the CDR3 is TGTGCCAGCAGCCAAGACCTCCAGAGGGGAGCGGGGTTCTTC. Translation: CASSQDLQRGAGFF.

This clone was counted once. The CDR3 region is CASSLVFSGFGYTF. CDR3 DNA sequence: TGTGCCAGCAGCTTGGTGTTCTCGGGGTTTGGCTACACCTTC. The chain has TRBV5-6 and TRBJ1-2; D uncertain. Germline CDR1 SGHDT, CDR2 YYEEEE. The CDR3 sequence is 14 residues long. Trimming pared 0 bases from V and 7 bases from J, leaving 13 bases between. Using reference TRBV5-6 and TRBJ1-2 for the parts outside the CDR3, the full variable domain is DAGVTQSPTHLIKTRGQQVTLRCSPKSGHDTVSWYQQALGQGPQFIFQYYEEEERQRGNFPDRFSGHQFPNYSSELNVNALLLGDSALYLCASSLVFSGFGYTFGSGTRLTVV.

The CDR3 loop is CACYTENYGYTF. Here the CDR3 DNA reads TGTGCCTGTTATACAGAAAACTATGGCTACACCTTC. The chain couples TRBV30 to TRBJ1-2; no firm D call. Germline CDR1 and CDR2: GTSNPN and SVGIG (reference sequence). This CDR3 is 12 amino acids long. V was shortened by 6 bases and J by 2 bases, with 10 bases between the two germline ends. Together with reference TRBV30 and TRBJ1-2, the CDR3 gives the full variable domain: SQTIHQWPATLVQPVGSPLSLECTVEGTSNPNLYWYRQAAGRGLQLLFYSVGIGQISSEVPQNLSASRPQDRQFILSSKKLLLSDSGFYLCACYTENYGYTFGSGTRLTVV.

J is TRBJ2-3 and V is TRBV11-2; D perhaps matches TRBD2 (6 bases). The CDR3 has 16 residues. The germline V gene encodes CDR1 SGHAT and CDR2 FQNNGV. V lost 1 base to trimming and J lost 2 bases, with 13 bases between them. The CDR3: CASSLGRDSLTDTQYF. The CDR3 region has the DNA TGTGCCAGCAGCTTAGGTAGGGACTCCCTCACAGATACGCAGTATTTT.

V gene TRBV14 combines with J gene TRBJ2-1; the D is unclear. This CDR3 comprises 12 residues. Germline values: CDR1 SGHDN, CDR2 FVKESK. V lost 4 bases and J lost 4, with 5 bases in between. Written as DNA, the CDR3 is TGTGCCAGCAGCCCAAGGTACAATGAGCAGTTCTTC. It codes for CASSPRYNEQFF.

The table lists this clone with a count of one. The chain combines TRBV19 with TRBJ1-3; unclear D gene. Trimming cost V 3 bases and J 0 bases, with 9 bases left between them. CDR3 length equals 15 residues. Germline CDR1 and CDR2: LNHDA and SQIVND (reference sequence). The CDR3 sequence is CASSMWASSGNTIYF. The CDR3 nucleotides are TGTGCCAGTAGTATGTGGGCCTCCTCTGGAAACACCATATATTTT.

The chain has TRBV11-3 and TRBJ2-2; perhaps TRBD2 as D (7 bases). The CDR3 is 17 amino acids. Germline V gives CDR1 SGHNT, CDR2 YENEEA. The V and J ends lost 2 bases and 3 bases respectively, with 16 bases between them. In DNA, the CDR3 is TGTGCCAGCAGCTTAAACCAAGGGGGGGTCGACACCGGGGAGCTGTTTTTT. It codes for CASSLNQGGVDTGELFF.